This T cell receptor (beta chain) comes out of a study of T cells after yellow fever vaccination. There are 14 residues in the CDR3. The germline V gene encodes CDR1 SGHDT and CDR2 YYEEEE. V lost 4 bases, J lost 1 base, and 11 bases lay in between. TCRdb reprocessed the 5' RACE reads with MiXCR, giving one entry per CDR3 protein. The sample carries 170,000 or so distinct CDR3 sequences, approximately 6.2% recorded once. The source material was CD4+ T cells sorted from PBMCs, sampled on the day of the first yellow fever vaccination. V is TRBV5-6 and J is TRBJ2-5, with a weak D call TRBD2 (6 bases). This clonotype was sampled from a man aged 18 to 29 who received the YFV17D yellow fever vaccine. This CDR3 reads CASSGGVLQETQYF. DNA for the CDR3: TGTGCCAGCAGCGGCGGGGTCCTCCAAGAGACCCAGTACTTC.